Sequencing of this T cell receptor (beta chain) was carried out in a study of OX40 agonist ivuxolimab in advanced cancers. Background on the study: In this trial design, patients received ivuxolimab intravenously at 0.01 to 10 mg/kg every 2 weeks.

Using immunoSEQ multiplex PCR, the repertoire was profiled, and TCRdb retains in-frame clones only, with some absent. Here the sample spans some 150,000 clones, 90% being singletons. This CDR3 region has 14 residues. CDR1 and CDR2 from the germline V gene are SGHNT and YENEEA. The ends were cut back, 1 base at V and 4 bases at J, with 11 bases in the middle. Comment on this clone: No antigen is known for it.

General study results and limits: Relative to CD4+, CD8+ T cells held more expanded clones on average. CD4+ and CD8+ blood T cells expanded clonally by week 6 at 0.1 to 3.0 mg/kg.

Sequencing used CD4+ or CD8+ T cells sorted from blood, obtained in a trial of the OX40 agonist ivuxolimab. This receptor was identified in an adult with an advanced solid tumor such as melanoma, head and neck, liver or kidney cancer. V is TRBV11-3 and J is TRBJ2-7; D could derive from TRBD1 or TRBD2 (5 bases each). The CDR3 DNA follows: TGTGCCAGCAGCTTAGCGGGACCCTCATACGAGCAGTACTTC. Translated, it gives CASSLAGPSYEQYF.